The clone carrying this T cell receptor (beta chain) was seen a few times. Time point noted: patch test 3, about 24 weeks after DPC sensitization. Treatment defined: therapeutic diphenylcyclopropenone sensitization with weekly scalp DPC. The sample originates from a study of human T cells and chemical hapten exposure. V lost 4 bases to trimming and J lost 4 bases; unmatched junction nucleotides: 0. The CDR3 spans 15 residues. Per the germline V gene, CDR1 is MNHNS and CDR2 is SASEGT. Each cDNA molecule in the library carried unique molecular identifiers. TCRdb recomputed calls from the RACE reads with MiXCR, one row per CDR3 protein. Of around 200,000 distinct CDR3 sequences detected, 24% appear once; the ten largest clones hold approximately 2.3%.

The sequence was obtained from a woman aged 40 to 50 with alopecia areata. Some clones in this sample may be carry-over from other donors' samples. V gene TRBV6-1 combines with J gene TRBJ2-1; 14 nucleotides agree with TRBD2. Sequences were derived from whole blood, sampled in connection with sensitization to the hapten diphenylcyclopropenone (DPC). In DNA form, the CDR3 reads TGTGCCAGCAGTGGACTAGCGGGAGGGTACAATGAGCAGTTCTTC. Its protein product is CASSGLAGGYNEQFF.